The next 28 T cell receptor beta chains were all read from a single sample in a study of T cells in Graves' hyperthyroidism and ophthalmopathy. Amplification of TCR beta CDR3 regions used RNA as the template. The HTBI set primed first-round TCR CDR3 RT-PCR. One entry per CDR3 protein results from TCRdb running MiXCR on the multiplex PCR reads. The sample holds a few hundred thousand distinct CDR3 sequences, approximately 14% seen once. Sequenced input: blood. These receptors were obtained from a woman in her 30s with Graves' hyperthyroidism.

This clonotype has just a few counts. The V call is TRBV27, the J call TRBJ1-4; the match to TRBD1 covers 9 bases. Unmatched junction bases numbered 7, after V lost 6 bases and J lost 8 bases. This CDR3 contains 14 residues. Germline V gives CDR1 MNHEY, CDR2 SMNVEV (reference sequence). The CDR3 loop is CASSQQGAREKLFF. In DNA form, the CDR3 reads TGTGCCAGCAGCCAACAGGGGGCAAGGGAAAAACTGTTTTTT.

This clonotype was counted at least ten times. This chain connects TRBV12-3 or TRBV12-4 to TRBJ2-7, with a possible D match to TRBD2 (5 bases). The V gene lost 7 bases and the J gene lost 3 bases, with 16 bases spanning the gap. The CDR3 runs to 14 residues. CDR3 loop: CASTLGGSGYEQYF. The CDR3 DNA reads TGTGCCAGCACCTTAGGAGGCTCTGGCTACGAGCAGTACTTC.

J is TRBJ2-2 and V is TRBV24-1; 9 nucleotides align to TRBD1. Trimming removed 11 bases from V and 6 bases from J; junction bases left unmatched: 12. The CDR3 is 15 amino acids. The germline CDR1 and CDR2 sequences are KGHDR and SFDVKD. CDR3 DNA sequence: TGTGCCAGCAGGTACCGGGACAGGGACGCCGGGGAGCTGTTTTTT. Amino acids: CASRYRDRDAGELFF.

In this sample, this clonotype turned up many times. As DNA, the CDR3 is TGCAGTGCTAGAGATGGTATGAACACTGAAGCTTTCTTT. Its translation: CSARDGMNTEAFF. The chain links TRBV20-1 to TRBJ1-1; D uncertain. The CDR3 covers 13 residues. Per the germline V gene, CDR1 is DFQATT and CDR2 is SNEGSKA (reference sequence). The V end was cut by 0 bases, the J end by 0 bases, with 5 bases between.

This clonotype has ten or more counts. The chain carries TRBV11-2 and TRBJ2-1, with D uncertain. CDR3 length equals 13 residues. Trimming took off 1 base at V and 5 bases at J, with 6 bases between the two ends. CDR1 and CDR2 from the germline V gene are SGHAT and FQNNGV. The CDR3 nucleotides read TGTGCCAGCAGCTTAGTCTCAAACAATGAGCAGTTCTTC. This gives the protein CASSLVSNNEQFF.

V is TRBV15 and J is TRBJ2-3; TRBD2 aligns across 9 bases. CDR3 length: 16 residues. Unmatched junction bases numbered 2, after V lost 1 base and J lost 0 bases. Germline CDR1 LNHNV, CDR2 YYDKDF (reference sequence). CDR3 sequence: CATSRASGTSTDTQYF. The CDR3 DNA reads as TGTGCCACCAGCAGAGCTAGCGGGACTAGCACAGATACGCAGTATTTT.

J is TRBJ1-2 and V is TRBV24-1; D is ambiguous. CDR3 size: 15 residues. Germline-derived CDR1 and CDR2 are KGHDR and SFDVKD. Trimming left V 2 bases short and J 5 bases short, with 14 bases between. The CDR3 protein is CATSDSWTDVYGYTF. As DNA, the CDR3 is TGTGCCACCAGTGATTCGTGGACGGACGTTTATGGCTACACCTTC.

J is TRBJ1-5 and V is TRBV25-1; TRBD1 aligns across 7 bases. The CDR3 is 14 amino acids. Per the germline V gene, CDR1 is MGHDK and CDR2 is SYGVNS. V lost 1 base and J lost 5; bases outside the gene matches: 2. The CDR3 loop is CASSESGGYQPQHF. As DNA, the CDR3 is TGTGCCAGCAGTGAATCAGGGGGGTATCAGCCCCAGCATTTT.

This clonotype appeared many times. The gene calls are TRBV5-1 and TRBJ1-2, with a weak D call TRBD1 (6 bases). Germline V gene data show CDR1 as SGHRS and CDR2 as YFSETQ. Trimming stripped 2 bases from V and 8 bases from J, with 16 bases between. The CDR3 totals 14 residues. The CDR3 sequence is CASSFGQPTAGYTF. CDR3 nucleotides: TGCGCCAGCAGCTTCGGACAGCCGACAGCCGGCTACACCTTC.

There are many counts of this clonotype. This sequence joins TRBV20-1 and TRBJ1-2; a possible D gene is TRBD1 (5 bases). V was shortened by 0 bases and J by 4 bases, with 9 bases between the two germline ends. CDR1 and CDR2 from the germline V gene are DFQATT and SNEGSKA (reference sequence). The length of the CDR3 is 13 residues. CDR3: CSAREPGPYGYTF. DNA of the CDR3: TGCAGTGCTAGAGAGCCAGGGCCCTATGGCTACACCTTC.

CDR3 nucleotide sequence: TGTGCCAGCAGAGGACAGGGTTCCCCTTACAATGAGCAGTTCTTC. Its translation is CASRGQGSPYNEQFF. The chain has TRBV6-1 and TRBJ2-1, with 8 bases identical to TRBD1. Germline CDR1 reads MNHNS; CDR2 reads SASEGT. The CDR3 is 15 residues long. The V gene end was trimmed by 6 bases and the J gene end by 4 bases; junction bases not matched to a gene: 8.

This chain joins TRBV6-1 and TRBJ2-3, with a tentative D call TRBD1 (7 bases). V was cut by 7 bases and J by 2 bases, with 13 bases left in between. The CDR3 is made up of 14 amino acids. The V gene's germline CDR1 is MNHNS and CDR2 SASEGT. The CDR3 DNA sequence: TGTGCCAGCACCCAGGGGGGATACACAGATACGCAGTATTTT. This encodes CASTQGGYTDTQYF.

This clonotype was recorded once. At one end, the junction sequence differs from germline, possibly due to a read error. The chain has TRBV18 and TRBJ2-1, with 12 bases matching TRBD2. From germline, CDR1 is KGHSH and CDR2 LQKENI. The CDR3 contains 14 residues. DNA for the CDR3: TGTGTCAGCTCACCAAACCCGACTAGCGGGAGTTTGTTCTTC. It translates to CVSSPNPTSGSLFF.

This clonotype was counted a few times. With a much larger clone just one base away, this may be a read error. The genes are TRBV11-2 and TRBJ2-7; D may be TRBD2 (5 bases). The CDR3 contains 16 residues. The germline V gene encodes CDR1 SGHAT and CDR2 FQNNGV. V was cut by 7 bases and J by 3 bases, with 22 bases left in between. The CDR3 sequence: CASTPFGSALYYEQYF. The DNA of the CDR3 is TGTGCCAGCACCCCCTTCGGTAGCGCCTTGTACTACGAGCAGTACTTC.

Note on this clonotype: Germline and junction disagree at one end, which may indicate a read error. The V gene is TRBV20-1, the J gene TRBJ2-5, with D unclear. CDR1 is DFQATT, CDR2 SNEGSKA, per germline (reference sequence). The CDR3 is made up of 13 amino acids. The CDR3 sequence is CSDSGVTQETRYF. The CDR3 DNA reads as TGCAGTGACTCAGGTGTAACCCAGGAGACCCGGTACTTC.

This chain connects TRBV6-1 to TRBJ2-4, with 11 nucleotides matching TRBD1. Germline assignment: CDR1 MNHNS and CDR2 SASEGT. The CDR3 covers 14 residues. Unmatched junction bases numbered 6, after V lost 6 bases and J lost 8 bases. The CDR3 bases are TGTGCCAGCAGCCGGACAGGGGGCGAGTACATTCAGTACTTC. Residues: CASSRTGGEYIQYF.

This clonotype occurred many times. The rearrangement links TRBV28 to TRBJ2-7, with 8 nucleotides matching TRBD2. V shed 2 bases, J shed 1 base, and the junction held 4 bases outside the gene matches. This CDR3 is 15 amino acids long. Germline V lookup: CDR1 MDHEN, CDR2 SYDVKM. This CDR3 is CASSLSGRPSYEQYF. DNA of the CDR3: TGTGCCAGCAGTTTAAGCGGGAGACCTTCCTACGAGCAGTACTTC. Full variable domain (outside the CDR3, taken from reference TRBV28 and TRBJ2-7): DVKVTQSSRYLVKRTGEKVFLECVQDMDHENMFWYRQDPGLGLRLIYFSYDVKMKEKGDIPEGYSVSREKKERFSLILESASTNQTSMYLCASSLSGRPSYEQYFGPGTRLTVT.

This clonotype was found a few times. V is TRBV20-1 and J is TRBJ2-2; D unresolved. Looked up from germline, CDR1 is DFQATT and CDR2 is SNEGSKA (reference sequence). This CDR3 spans 14 amino acids. The germline V and J ends were trimmed by 0 bases and 6 bases, with 11 bases remaining between them. This chain's CDR3 is CSAREAPSPGELFF. In DNA, the CDR3 is TGCAGTGCTAGAGAAGCGCCCTCGCCCGGGGAGCTGTTTTTT.

This clonotype was detected a few times. This chain joins TRBV3-1 and TRBJ1-2; 9 bases match TRBD1. This CDR3 has 18 residues. V dropped 8 bases and J dropped 4; count of bases not matched to a gene: 20. The germline V gene has CDR1 LGHDT and CDR2 YNNKEL (reference sequence). The CDR3 DNA reads TGTGCCAGCCTCGCAAGAAAGGAAGGTTGGACAGGGGTCTATGGCTACACCTTC. It is translated as CASLARKEGWTGVYGYTF. Variable domain in full (rest from reference TRBV3-1 and TRBJ1-2): DTAVSQTPKYLVTQMGNDKSIKCEQNLGHDTMYWYKQDSKKFLKIMFSYNNKELIINETVPNRFSPKSPDKAHLNLHINSLELGDSAVYFCASLARKEGWTGVYGYTFGSGTRLTVV.

This clonotype was seen a handful of times. The chain combines TRBV6-1 with TRBJ1-1; the D is unclear. Germline-derived CDR1 and CDR2 are MNHNS and SASEGT. This CDR3 comprises 12 residues. Trimming took 5 bases from V and 1 from J, leaving 5 bases between them. The CDR3 is CASSKENTEAFF. The CDR3 coding sequence is TGTGCCAGCAGTAAAGAGAACACTGAAGCTTTCTTT.

The J gene is TRBJ2-7, the V gene TRBV9; D assignment may be TRBD1 or TRBD2 (5 bases each). This CDR3 contains 15 residues. Trimming stripped 0 bases from V and 7 bases from J, with 17 bases between. Looked up from germline, CDR1 is SGDLS and CDR2 is YYNGEE. CDR3 in amino acids: CASSVARDPTGEQYF. The CDR3 DNA reads as TGTGCCAGCAGCGTAGCCCGGGACCCGACGGGTGAGCAGTACTTC. The full variable domain, in which reference TRBV9 and TRBJ2-7 provide the parts outside the CDR3, is DSGVTQTPKHLITATGQRVTLRCSPRSGDLSVYWYQQSLDQGLQFLIQYYNGEERAKGNILERFSAQQFPDLHSELNLSSLELGDSALYFCASSVARDPTGEQYFGPGTRLTVT.

The genes are TRBV6-1 and TRBJ2-7; TRBD2 might be the D (5 bases). This CDR3 region has 16 residues. Trimming left V 4 bases short and J 4 bases short, with 20 bases between. The germline V gene encodes CDR1 MNHNS and CDR2 SASEGT. CDR3 bases: TGTGCCAGCAGTGCTCGTAACGGACTGTACCAGTACGAGCAGTACTTC. The encoded protein is CASSARNGLYQYEQYF.

The chain employs TRBV10-3 and TRBJ2-1, with D perhaps matching TRBD2 (6 bases). CDR1 and CDR2 (germline): ENHRY, SYGVKD. Trimming removed 1 base from V and 5 bases from J, with 9 bases in between. This CDR3 has 14 amino acids. The chain's CDR3 is CAISELEGHNEQFF. The CDR3 DNA follows: TGTGCCATCAGTGAGTTGGAGGGACACAATGAGCAGTTCTTC.

The table lists this clonotype with a count of one. The chain recombines TRBV6-4 with TRBJ2-1, with D uncertain. Trimming removed 8 bases at V and 2 bases at J, with 10 bases between. Germline CDR1 and CDR2: MRHNA and SNTAGT. The CDR3 runs to 13 residues. The CDR3 spells CASGNGPYNEQFF. The CDR3, as DNA: TGTGCCAGCGGGAATGGGCCCTACAATGAGCAGTTCTTC.

This clonotype appeared a few times. The chain recombines TRBV7-2 with TRBJ1-4, with D hard to call. CDR1 and CDR2 from the germline V gene are SGHTA and FQGNSA. The V end was cut by 1 base, the J end by 4 bases, with 7 bases between. The CDR3 has 14 amino acids. The CDR3 here is CASSLGGNNEKLFF. DNA of the CDR3: TGTGCCAGCAGCTTAGGAGGGAATAATGAAAAACTGTTTTTT.

This clonotype was picked up many times. The rearrangement links TRBV20-1 to TRBJ2-7, with D possibly matching TRBD2 (6 bases). V was pared by 0 bases and J by 5 bases, with 20 bases between. This CDR3 spans 16 amino acids. Germline CDR1 is DFQATT and CDR2 is SNEGSKA (reference sequence). CDR3 amino acids: CSARDLFGDSLDEQYF. CDR3 nucleotide sequence: TGCAGTGCTAGAGATCTCTTCGGGGACTCCCTCGACGAGCAGTACTTC.

This clonotype was counted at least ten times. This sequence joins TRBV30 and TRBJ1-2; the match to TRBD1 covers 9 bases. Germline V lookup: CDR1 GTSNPN, CDR2 SVGIG (reference sequence). V dropped 3 bases and J dropped 0; count of bases not matched to a gene: 2. The CDR3 totals 14 residues. Here the CDR3 reads CAWRGDRANYGYTF. CDR3 nucleotides: TGTGCCTGGAGGGGGGACAGGGCTAACTATGGCTACACCTTC.

This clonotype occurred a few times. Germline is not matched at one junction end, which may reflect a read error. V is TRBV7-3 and J is TRBJ2-6, with 9 bases matching TRBD1. Germline values: CDR1 SGHTA, CDR2 FQGTGA. This CDR3 spans 17 amino acids. CDR3 nucleotides: TGTGCCAGCAGCCCCCGGGACAGGGTCTCTGGAGCCAACGTCCTGACTTTC. This gives the protein CASSPRDRVSGANVLTF.